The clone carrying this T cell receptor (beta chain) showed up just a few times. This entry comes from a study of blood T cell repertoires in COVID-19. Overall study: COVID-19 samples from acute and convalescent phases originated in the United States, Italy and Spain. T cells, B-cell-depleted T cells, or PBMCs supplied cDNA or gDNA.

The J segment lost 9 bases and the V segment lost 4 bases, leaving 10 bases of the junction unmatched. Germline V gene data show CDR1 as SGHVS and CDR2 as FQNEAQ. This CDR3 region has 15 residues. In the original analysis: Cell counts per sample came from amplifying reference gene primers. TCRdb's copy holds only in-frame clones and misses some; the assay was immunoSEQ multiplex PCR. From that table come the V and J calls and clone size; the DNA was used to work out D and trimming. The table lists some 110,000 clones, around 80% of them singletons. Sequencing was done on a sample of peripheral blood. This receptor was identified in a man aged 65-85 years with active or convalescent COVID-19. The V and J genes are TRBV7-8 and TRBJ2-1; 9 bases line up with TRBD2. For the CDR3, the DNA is TGTGCCAGCAGCTCCCGTCCTAGGCGGGAGGGTGAGCAGTTCTTC. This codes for CASSSRPRREGEQFF.